A single sample is the source of the 29 T cell receptor beta chains below, sequenced in a study of human T cells and chemical hapten exposure. TCRdb redid the calling of the RACE reads with MiXCR, one entry per CDR3 protein. The table shows some 380,000 distinct CDR3 sequences, with roughly 5% occurring only once. Time point here: patch test 1, 2 weeks after DPC sensitization. The treatment denotes: therapeutic diphenylcyclopropenone sensitization with weekly scalp DPC. Source: whole blood, taken in connection with sensitization to the hapten diphenylcyclopropenone (DPC). The source of these receptors is a woman aged 45-59 years with alopecia areata. Some clones in this sample may be carry-over from other donors' samples.

There are many counts of this clonotype. The chain joins TRBV4-1 to TRBJ2-7, with D hard to call. The CDR3 is 16 amino acids. Between the trimmed V and J ends, which lost 0 bases and 6 bases, there was a span of 18 bases. Germline-derived CDR1 and CDR2 are MGHRA and YSYEKL. The chain's CDR3 is CASSQDWRGPTREQYF. For the CDR3, the DNA is TGCGCCAGCAGCCAAGATTGGCGAGGTCCGACCCGCGAGCAGTACTTC.

This clonotype turned up a few times. The chain's CDR3 is CASRGFTGGEPTDTQYF. The CDR3 DNA follows: TGTGCCAGCAGGGGGTTTACAGGGGGCGAACCTACAGATACGCAGTATTTT. The chain links TRBV7-9 to TRBJ2-3; 9 bases fit TRBD1. V shed 6 bases, J shed 3 bases, and the junction held 13 bases outside the gene matches. This CDR3 is 17 amino acids long. Germline V gene lookup returns CDR1 SEHNR and CDR2 FQNEAQ (reference sequence).

This clonotype was counted a few times. V is TRBV6-6 and J is TRBJ1-4, with TRBD1 matching over 7 bases. This CDR3 has 15 residues. With V trimmed by 7 bases and J by 4 bases, 9 bases remained unmatched. Germline loops: CDR1 MNHNY, CDR2 SVGAGI (reference sequence). As DNA, the CDR3 is TGTGCCAGCAACCTACAGGGGAATGGTAATGAAAAACTGTTTTTT. This sequence encodes CASNLQGNGNEKLFF.

This clonotype appeared many times. The rearrangement links TRBV6-5 to TRBJ1-1; D is unclear. The CDR3 is 13 residues long. Trimming removed 0 bases from V and 5 bases from J, with 7 bases in between. Per germline, CDR1 MNHEY and CDR2 SVGAGI. The CDR3 DNA follows: TGTGCCAGCAGTTACTCGACCGCGACTGAAGCTTTCTTT. The encoded protein is CASSYSTATEAFF.

This clonotype came up a few times. This chain links TRBV7-2 with TRBJ2-2; 9 bases map to TRBD2. The V segment lost 0 bases and the J segment 6 bases; nucleotides outside the gene matches: 8. The CDR3 totals 17 residues. Per germline, CDR1 SGHTA and CDR2 FQGNSA. Here the CDR3 reads CASSLAASGVRSGELFF. The CDR3 DNA sequence: TGTGCCAGCAGCTTAGCTGCTAGCGGGGTGAGGTCCGGGGAGCTGTTTTTT.

This clonotype was found a few times. This rearrangement joins TRBV30 to TRBJ2-1; D not resolved. The germline V gene has CDR1 GTSNPN and CDR2 SVGIG (reference sequence). This CDR3 comprises 11 residues. V was shortened by 2 bases and J by 7 bases, with 6 bases between the two germline ends. The CDR3 here is CAWSLGNEQFF. The CDR3 region has the DNA TGTGCCTGGAGTCTGGGGAATGAGCAGTTCTTC. Supplemented by reference TRBV30 and TRBJ2-1, the full variable domain reads SQTIHQWPATLVQPVGSPLSLECTVEGTSNPNLYWYRQAAGRGLQLLFYSVGIGQISSEVPQNLSASRPQDRQFILSSKKLLLSDSGFYLCAWSLGNEQFFGPGTRLTVL.

This clonotype was counted only a few times. The chain employs TRBV10-3 and TRBJ2-1; 8 nucleotides line up with TRBD1. CDR1 is ENHRY and CDR2 is SYGVKD in the germline V gene. V lost 3 bases and J lost 7; bases outside the gene matches: 8. The CDR3 covers 15 residues. The CDR3: CAISDPDRVVNEQFF. CDR3 in DNA: TGTGCCATCAGTGACCCGGACAGGGTGGTAAATGAGCAGTTCTTC.

This clonotype was found many times. The CDR3 loop is CASSQEGGLVETQYF. DNA for the CDR3: TGCGCCAGCAGCCAAGAGGGAGGGCTAGTTGAGACCCAGTACTTC. The chain recombines TRBV4-1 with TRBJ2-5, with 7 bases lining up with TRBD2. Germline V gene sequence: CDR1 MGHRA, CDR2 YSYEKL. The CDR3 length is 15 residues. V gave up 0 bases and J gave up 5 bases; unmatched junction bases: 6.

The V gene is TRBV4-1, the J gene TRBJ2-3; 9 nucleotides match TRBD2. V lost 0 bases to trimming and J lost 1 base; unmatched junction nucleotides: 2. The CDR3 is 16 residues long. Germline V gene data show CDR1 as MGHRA and CDR2 as YSYEKL. The CDR3 sequence: CASSQDQRGGTDTQYF. The CDR3 DNA reads TGCGCCAGCAGCCAAGACCAGCGGGGGGGCACAGATACGCAGTATTTT.

The chain couples TRBV18 to TRBJ1-1, with 7 bases aligning to TRBD1. V shed 3 bases, J shed 3 bases, and the junction held 4 bases outside the gene matches. The CDR3 spans 14 residues. CDR1 and CDR2 (germline): KGHSH, LQKENI. CDR3 coding DNA: TGTGCCAGCTCACCTATAACAGGGGACACTGAAGCTTTCTTT. Translated: CASSPITGDTEAFF.

This clonotype was seen repeatedly, ten times or more. The chain carries TRBV7-9 and TRBJ2-3; TRBD1 might be the D (7 bases). V lost 6 bases and J lost 3, with 19 bases in between. This CDR3 contains 16 residues. Germline loops: CDR1 SEHNR, CDR2 FQNEAQ (reference sequence). CDR3 sequence (DNA): TGTGCCAGCAGTCCAGCAAGGGGGCGGGATACAGATACGCAGTATTTT. This encodes CASSPARGRDTDTQYF. Together with reference TRBV7-9 and TRBJ2-3, the CDR3 gives the full variable domain: DTGVSQNPRHKITKRGQNVTFRCDPISEHNRLYWYRQTLGQGPEFLTYFQNEAQLEKSRLLSDRFSAERPKGSFSTLEIQRTEQGDSAMYLCASSPARGRDTDTQYFGPGTRLTVL.

The chain is built from TRBV12-3 or TRBV12-4 and TRBJ1-5; D is possibly TRBD1 (5 bases). V was cut by 4 bases and J by 4 bases, with 11 bases left in between. The CDR3 has 14 residues. The chain's CDR3 is CASSSQGLNQPQHF. In nucleotides, the CDR3 is TGTGCCAGCAGTTCCCAGGGCCTGAATCAGCCCCAGCATTTT.

V gene TRBV12-5 combines with J gene TRBJ1-5, with a tentative D call TRBD1 (6 bases). Germline CDR1 and CDR2: LGHNT and FRNRAP. This CDR3 spans 16 amino acids. Trimming removed 0 bases at V and 5 bases at J, with 14 bases between. For the CDR3, the DNA is TGTGCTAGTGGTTTGGTCGGAGGACAGCTCCATCAGCCCCAGCATTTT. It specifies CASGLVGGQLHQPQHF.

The chain couples TRBV29-1 to TRBJ1-1, with TRBD1 as a possible D gene (5 bases). Trimming removed 8 bases from V and 5 bases from J, with 18 bases in between. Germline V gene lookup returns CDR1 SQVTM and CDR2 ANQGSEA. The CDR3 extends over 13 amino acids. Written as DNA, the CDR3 is TGCAGCTCGGGGGGGGGAGAAGGTACTGAAGCTTTCTTT. This translates into CSSGGGEGTEAFF.

This clonotype was picked up many times. The rearrangement links TRBV9 to TRBJ1-1; 7 bases fit TRBD1. Germline V gene data show CDR1 as SGDLS and CDR2 as YYNGEE. V trimming: 2 bases; J trimming: 5 bases; junction bases outside the gene matches: 9. This CDR3 comprises 15 residues. The CDR3: CASSVATGKETEAFF. CDR3 sequence (DNA): TGTGCCAGCAGCGTCGCGACAGGGAAGGAGACTGAAGCTTTCTTT.

This clonotype has only a few counts. The rearrangement links TRBV7-8 to TRBJ1-1, with TRBD1 as a possible D gene (6 bases). The V and J ends lost 5 bases and 4 bases respectively, with 17 bases between them. Germline CDR1 SGHVS, CDR2 FQNEAQ. The CDR3 is 15 residues long. CDR3 sequence reads: CASSPNAGARTEAFF. CDR3 in DNA: TGTGCCAGCAGCCCAAATGCAGGGGCCCGCACTGAAGCTTTCTTT.

This clonotype has ten or more counts. The rearrangement uses TRBV4-3 and TRBJ1-1; the match to TRBD1 covers 7 bases. CDR1 and CDR2 from the germline V gene are LGHNA and YSLEER. The V segment lost 0 bases and the J segment 8 bases; nucleotides outside the gene matches: 9. The CDR3 spans 15 residues. The CDR3: CASSQEWQGGTEAFF. CDR3 DNA: TGCGCCAGCAGCCAAGAGTGGCAAGGGGGCACGGAAGCTTTCTTT.

This clonotype appeared many times. This chain uses TRBV2 with TRBJ2-5; D uncertain. There are 11 residues in the CDR3. Trimming removed 2 bases at V and 5 bases at J, with 3 bases between. Germline V gives CDR1 SNHLY, CDR2 FYNNEI. As DNA, the CDR3 is TGTGCCAGCAGTGAATGGGAGACCCAGTACTTC. Encoded protein: CASSEWETQYF.

J is TRBJ2-5 and V is TRBV18; D may be TRBD2 (7 bases). V was trimmed by 1 base and J by 2 bases, leaving 17 bases between them. In germline, CDR1 is KGHSH, CDR2 LQKENI. The CDR3 sequence is 17 residues long. Here the CDR3 DNA reads TGTGCCAGCTCACCACGGATCAGGGGTAGCGGGCAAGAGACCCAGTACTTC. It translates to CASSPRIRGSGQETQYF.

The table lists this clonotype with many counts. The chain joins TRBV3-1 to TRBJ2-3; D is uncertain. The CDR3 contains 17 residues. Germline CDR1 is LGHDT and CDR2 is YNNKEL (reference sequence). V lost 0 bases to trimming and J lost 1 base, with 14 bases between them. The CDR3 bases are TGTGCCAGCAGCCAAGATACGTCCACGGCCGGCACAGATACGCAGTATTTT. Its protein is CASSQDTSTAGTDTQYF.

The J gene is TRBJ2-3, the V gene TRBV28, with TRBD1 matching over 8 bases. V was clipped by 10 bases and J by 0 bases; unmatched bases: 6. The germline V gene encodes CDR1 MDHEN and CDR2 SYDVKM. The CDR3 has 14 residues. DNA for the CDR3: TGTGCCACCTCAGGGGGCGGAAGCACAGATACGCAGTATTTT. Encoded protein: CATSGGGSTDTQYF.

The J gene is TRBJ2-1, the V gene TRBV7-9, with unresolved D. Germline V lookup: CDR1 SEHNR, CDR2 FQNEAQ (reference sequence). The germline V and J ends were trimmed by 1 base and 4 bases, with 8 bases remaining between them. The CDR3 runs 14 residues. The DNA for the CDR3 is TGTGCCAGCAGCTTAGTTCAGGCTTACAATGAGCAGTTCTTC. Translating it yields CASSLVQAYNEQFF.

The V gene is TRBV3-1, the J gene TRBJ1-1; 9 nucleotides align to TRBD1. Germline V CDR1 and CDR2: LGHDT, YNNKEL (reference sequence). The CDR3 extends over 17 amino acids. Germline trimming cut 2 bases from V and 1 base from J; bases unmatched to any gene: 8. The CDR3 region is CASSQLPGQGSNTEAFF. Here the CDR3 DNA reads TGTGCCAGCAGCCAATTACCGGGACAGGGATCGAACACTGAAGCTTTCTTT.

This clonotype showed up just a few times. For the CDR3, the DNA is TGTGCCAGCAGCCAAGTTGTAGGAGGCACCATGGGAACTGAAGCTTTCTTT. It encodes CASSQVVGGTMGTEAFF. The genes are TRBV3-1 and TRBJ1-1; D is uncertain. V was cut by 1 base and J by 5 bases, with 20 bases left in between. The CDR3 runs 17 residues. CDR1 is LGHDT, CDR2 YNNKEL, per germline (reference sequence).

This clonotype was seen only a few times. The chain combines TRBV7-2 with TRBJ2-2; 15 nucleotides agree with TRBD2. Germline trimming cut 5 bases from V and 3 bases from J; bases unmatched to any gene: 7. Germline V lookup: CDR1 SGHTA, CDR2 FQGNSA. CDR3 length: 18 residues. CDR3 in amino acids: CASSAGLAGGSYTGELFF. In DNA, the CDR3 is TGTGCCAGCAGCGCGGGACTAGCGGGAGGCTCTTACACCGGGGAGCTGTTTTTT.

This clonotype was counted ten times or more. CDR3 region: CASRLAPRGVTDTQYF. The CDR3 region has the DNA TGTGCAAGTCGCTTAGCGCCACGGGGGGTCACAGATACGCAGTATTTT. This sequence joins TRBV12-2 and TRBJ2-3; the table calls TRBD1, which could not be checked here. TRBV12-2 is assigned pseudogene status. The CDR3 loop spans 16 amino acids.

There are a few counts of this clonotype. V usage is TRBV3-1 and J usage is TRBJ2-7, with TRBD2 matching over 8 bases. V shed 1 base and J 0 bases; nucleotides not matched to a gene: 2. CDR3 size: 15 residues. Germline CDR1 and CDR2: LGHDT and YNNKEL (reference sequence). The CDR3: CASSQGLANSYEQYF. The CDR3 nucleotides are TGTGCCAGCAGCCAAGGACTAGCGAACTCCTACGAGCAGTACTTC.

This clonotype was observed a handful of times. The V gene is TRBV6-5, the J gene TRBJ2-7; TRBD1 agrees at 7 bases. This CDR3 has 12 residues. The ends lost 6 bases at V and 3 bases at J; junction bases unmatched: 2. Germline V lookup: CDR1 MNHEY, CDR2 SVGAGI. The CDR3 nucleotides read TGTGCCAGCAGACGGGACAGCTACGAGCAGTACTTC. This gives the protein CASRRDSYEQYF.

This clonotype was seen many times. The CDR3 DNA reads as TGTGCCAGCAGTTACGCAGGAGCAAACTATGGCTACACCTTC. Its protein product is CASSYAGANYGYTF. The chain couples TRBV6-5 to TRBJ1-2; D unresolved. The ends were cut back, 2 bases at V and 2 bases at J, with 9 bases in the middle. The CDR3 is 14 amino acids. Germline values: CDR1 MNHEY, CDR2 SVGAGI.